This passage covers 15 T cell receptor beta chains from one sample sequenced in a study of OX40 agonist ivuxolimab in advanced cancers. Sequenced by immunoSEQ multiplex PCR; TCRdb stores in-frame clones only, minus some. Of tens of thousands of clones listed, about 91% are singletons. The sequencing used CD4+ or CD8+ T cells sorted from blood, collected in a trial of the OX40 agonist ivuxolimab. All receptors come from an adult with an advanced solid tumor such as melanoma, head and neck, liver or kidney cancer.

The table lists this clone with a count of one. CDR3 protein: CASSLSGSNTEAFF. CDR3 DNA: TGTGCCAGCAGTTTGAGCGGGTCGAACACTGAAGCTTTCTTT. V and J are TRBV5-6 and TRBJ1-1, with D hard to call. The germline V gene encodes CDR1 SGHDT and CDR2 YYEEEE. V shed 5 bases and J shed 1 base, with 12 bases lying between them. The CDR3 extends over 14 amino acids.

The chain carries TRBV5-5 and TRBJ1-2; D unclear. Trimming left V 4 bases short and J 4 bases short, with 20 bases between. The CDR3 sequence is 16 residues long. CDR1 is SGHKS, CDR2 YYEKEE, per germline (reference sequence). The CDR3 sequence is CASSPNSGSPSYGYTF. The CDR3 nucleotides are TGTGCCAGCAGCCCGAATTCGGGGTCCCCTAGCTATGGCTACACCTTC.

To note about this clone: This CDR3 is also generated by other DNA sequences in the sample. V usage is TRBV10-3 and J usage is TRBJ1-5, with D perhaps matching TRBD1 (5 bases). Trimming removed 6 bases from V and 1 base from J, with 10 bases in between. CDR1 is ENHRY and CDR2 is SYGVKD in the germline V gene. The CDR3 loop spans 14 amino acids. The CDR3 coding sequence is TGTGCCATCAGCGGGGACTTAAGCAATCAGCCCCAGCATTTT. Translated, it gives CAISGDLSNQPQHF.

The chain employs TRBV9 and TRBJ2-7, with 12 bases aligning to TRBD2. There are 19 residues in the CDR3. The germline V gene encodes CDR1 SGDLS and CDR2 YYNGEE. Losses at the gene ends were 0 bases for V and 1 base for J; bases not matched to a gene: 11. Here the CDR3 DNA reads TGTGCCAGCAGCGTAGGAGTGGGTCTAGCGGGAGGGTTTTCCTACGAGCAGTACTTC. It translates to CASSVGVGLAGGFSYEQYF. The complete variable domain, with remaining parts taken from reference TRBV9 and TRBJ2-7, reads DSGVTQTPKHLITATGQRVTLRCSPRSGDLSVYWYQQSLDQGLQFLIQYYNGEERAKGNILERFSAQQFPDLHSELNLSSLELGDSALYFCASSVGVGLAGGFSYEQYFGPGTRLTVT.

This chain joins TRBV10-3 and TRBJ1-3; 8 bases line up with TRBD1. The CDR3 covers 12 residues. With 4 bases clipped from V and 10 bases from J, the junction kept 3 bases outside the gene matches. The V gene's germline CDR1 is ENHRY and CDR2 SYGVKD. The CDR3 loop reads CAISVQGGTIYF. CDR3 DNA sequence: TGTGCCATCAGTGTACAGGGGGGGACCATATATTTT.

V and J are TRBV6-1 and TRBJ1-4, with D hard to call. This CDR3 is built from 18 residues. Germline V gives CDR1 MNHNS, CDR2 SASEGT. V lost 3 bases and J 6 bases, leaving 23 bases between the germline ends. This CDR3 is CASSDSIPAAADHEKLFF. The CDR3 DNA sequence: TGTGCCAGCAGTGACAGCATCCCGGCCGCCGCAGATCATGAAAAACTGTTTTTT.

The chain combines TRBV5-1 with TRBJ1-4; D gene uncertain. Germline V CDR1 and CDR2: SGHRS, YFSETQ. The CDR3 loop spans 14 amino acids. The V and J ends lost 2 bases and 0 bases respectively, with 5 bases between them. The CDR3, as DNA: TGCGCCAGCAGCTTATATTCAACTAATGAAAAACTGTTTTTT. Amino acids: CASSLYSTNEKLFF.

The chain recombines TRBV2 with TRBJ2-5, with D unresolved. V lost 4 bases, J lost 3 bases, and 12 bases lay in between. The CDR3 is 14 amino acids. Germline-derived CDR1 and CDR2 are SNHLY and FYNNEI. The CDR3, as DNA: TGTGCCAGCAGTGGATCGTTCGCAGAAGAGACCCAGTACTTC. Its translation: CASSGSFAEETQYF.

Points on this clone: A junction end diverges from the germline sequence, so it may reflect a read error. Here the CDR3 reads CASSSHSWPTDF. The CDR3 region has the DNA TGTGCCAGCAGCTCGCACTCCTGGCCCACGGACTTC. The J gene is TRBJ2-4, the V gene TRBV7-9; no definite D call. This CDR3 region has 12 residues. Germline loops: CDR1 SEHNR, CDR2 FQNEAQ (reference sequence). Full variable domain (outside the CDR3, taken from reference TRBV7-9 and TRBJ2-4): DTGVSQNPRHKITKRGQNVTFRCDPISEHNRLYWYRQTLGQGPEFLTYFQNEAQLEKSRLLSDRFSAERPKGSFSTLEIQRTEQGDSAMYLCASSSHSWPTDFGAGTRLSVL.

The chain couples TRBV6-5 to TRBJ2-3, with no clear D. Looked up from germline, CDR1 is MNHEY and CDR2 is SVGAGI. V was pared by 0 bases and J by 3 bases, with 7 bases between. The CDR3 contains 14 residues. The CDR3: CASSYSITTDTQYF. The DNA for the CDR3 is TGTGCCAGCAGTTACTCGATCACTACAGATACGCAGTATTTT.

V gene TRBV7-6 combines with J gene TRBJ1-3; the D gene is possibly TRBD1 (5 bases). Germline CDR1 reads SGHVS; CDR2 reads FNYEAQ. Between the trimmed V and J ends, which lost 5 bases and 4 bases, there was a span of 9 bases. This CDR3 contains 13 residues. CDR3 sequence (DNA): TGTGCCAGCAGCCCCCGACAGGGAAACACCATATATTTT. The encoded protein is CASSPRQGNTIYF.

The chain employs TRBV5-1 and TRBJ1-1, with D possibly matching TRBD1 (6 bases). This CDR3 is 17 amino acids long. Deletions cut 6 bases from V and 1 base from J, with 22 bases between. CDR1 is SGHRS, CDR2 YFSETQ, per germline. The CDR3 DNA sequence: TGCGCCAGCACCAGTTTTCCAGGGGACTTCCCGAACACTGAAGCTTTCTTT. Encoded protein: CASTSFPGDFPNTEAFF.

The rearrangement uses TRBV28 and TRBJ2-2; TRBD2 might be the D (5 bases). This CDR3 contains 17 residues. Germline V gene sequence: CDR1 MDHEN, CDR2 SYDVKM. With 1 base removed from V and 2 bases from J, the gap between germline ends came to 14 bases. This chain's CDR3 is CASSLSRASRNTGELFF. The CDR3 coding sequence is TGTGCCAGCAGTTTATCTAGGGCTAGCAGAAACACCGGGGAGCTGTTTTTT. Full variable domain (outside the CDR3, taken from reference TRBV28 and TRBJ2-2): DVKVTQSSRYLVKRTGEKVFLECVQDMDHENMFWYRQDPGLGLRLIYFSYDVKMKEKGDIPEGYSVSREKKERFSLILESASTNQTSMYLCASSLSRASRNTGELFFGEGSRLTVL.

This sequence joins TRBV4-2 and TRBJ2-7; 8 nucleotides agree with TRBD1. Germline V gene sequence: CDR1 LGHNA, CDR2 YNFKEQ. Unmatched junction bases numbered 16, after V lost 0 bases and J lost 6 bases. The CDR3 sequence is 18 residues long. The CDR3 DNA reads TGTGCCAGCAGCCAAGATCAGGGGGCGGGACGAAACTCCCGCGAGCAGTACTTC. Encoded protein: CASSQDQGAGRNSREQYF.

This chain connects TRBV30 to TRBJ2-6; D is possibly TRBD2 (6 bases). Deletions cut 3 bases from V and 0 bases from J, with 12 bases between. Germline values: CDR1 GTSNPN, CDR2 SVGIG (reference sequence). The CDR3 runs 16 residues. CDR3 amino acids: CAWRRERGSGANVLTF. DNA of the CDR3: TGTGCCTGGAGACGGGAGAGGGGCTCTGGGGCCAACGTCCTGACTTTC.